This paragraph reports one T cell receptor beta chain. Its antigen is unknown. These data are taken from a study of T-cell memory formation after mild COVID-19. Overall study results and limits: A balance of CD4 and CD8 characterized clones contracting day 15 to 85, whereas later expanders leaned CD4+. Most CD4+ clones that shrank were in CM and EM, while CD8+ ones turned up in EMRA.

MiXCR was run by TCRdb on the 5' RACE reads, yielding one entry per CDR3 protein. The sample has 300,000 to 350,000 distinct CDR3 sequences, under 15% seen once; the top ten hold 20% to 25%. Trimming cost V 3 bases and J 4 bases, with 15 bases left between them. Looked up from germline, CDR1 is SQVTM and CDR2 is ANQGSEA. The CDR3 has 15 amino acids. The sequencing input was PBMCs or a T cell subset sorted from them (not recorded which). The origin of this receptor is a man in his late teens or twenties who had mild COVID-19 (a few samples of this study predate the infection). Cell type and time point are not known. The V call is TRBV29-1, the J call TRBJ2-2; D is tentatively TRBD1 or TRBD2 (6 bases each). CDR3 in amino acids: CSVDSGAMGTGELFF. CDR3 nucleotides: TGCAGCGTTGACTCGGGGGCTATGGGCACCGGGGAGCTGTTTTTT.